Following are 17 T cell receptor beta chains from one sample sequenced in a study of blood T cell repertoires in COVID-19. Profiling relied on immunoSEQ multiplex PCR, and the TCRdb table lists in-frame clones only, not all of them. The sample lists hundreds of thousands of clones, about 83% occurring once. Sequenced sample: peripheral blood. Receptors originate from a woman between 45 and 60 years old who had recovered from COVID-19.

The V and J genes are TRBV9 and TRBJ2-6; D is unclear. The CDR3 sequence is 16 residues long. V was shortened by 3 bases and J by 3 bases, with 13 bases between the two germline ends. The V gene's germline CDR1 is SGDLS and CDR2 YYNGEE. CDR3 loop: CASSGDHPFGANVLTF. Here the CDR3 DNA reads TGTGCCAGCAGCGGCGATCACCCCTTTGGGGCCAACGTCCTGACTTTC.

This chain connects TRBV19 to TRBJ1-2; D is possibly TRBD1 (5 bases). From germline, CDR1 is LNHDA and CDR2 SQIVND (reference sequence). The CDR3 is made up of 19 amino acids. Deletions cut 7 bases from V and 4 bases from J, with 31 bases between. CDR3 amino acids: CASISTVGLAGPMGYGYTF. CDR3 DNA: TGTGCCAGTATCTCCACGGTGGGGTTAGCGGGGCCAATGGGCTATGGCTACACCTTC.

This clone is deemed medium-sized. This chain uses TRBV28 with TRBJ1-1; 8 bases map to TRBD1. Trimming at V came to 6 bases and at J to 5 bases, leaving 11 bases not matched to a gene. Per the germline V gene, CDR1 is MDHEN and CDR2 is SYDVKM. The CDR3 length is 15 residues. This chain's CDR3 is CASRKMTGAGTEAFF. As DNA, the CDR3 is TGTGCCAGCAGAAAAATGACAGGGGCTGGAACTGAAGCTTTCTTT.

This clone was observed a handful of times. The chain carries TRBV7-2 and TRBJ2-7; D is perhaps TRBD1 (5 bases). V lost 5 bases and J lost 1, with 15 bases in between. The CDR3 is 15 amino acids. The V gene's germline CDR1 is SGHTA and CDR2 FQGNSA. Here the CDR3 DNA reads TGTGCCAGCAGCCCCTGGGGCGGCAGGTCCTACGAGCAGTACTTC. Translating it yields CASSPWGGRSYEQYF.

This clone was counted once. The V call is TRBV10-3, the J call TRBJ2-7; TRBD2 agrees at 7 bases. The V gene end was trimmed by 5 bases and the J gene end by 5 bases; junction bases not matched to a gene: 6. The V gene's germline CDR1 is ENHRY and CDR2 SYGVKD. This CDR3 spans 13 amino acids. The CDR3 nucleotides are TGTGCCATCAGTAGGACGGCGGGGGACGAGCAGTACTTC. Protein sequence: CAISRTAGDEQYF.

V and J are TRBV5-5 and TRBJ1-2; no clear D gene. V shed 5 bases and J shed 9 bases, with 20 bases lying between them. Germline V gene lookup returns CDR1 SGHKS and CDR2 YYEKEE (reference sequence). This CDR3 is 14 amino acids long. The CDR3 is CASRIPGGPYSYTF. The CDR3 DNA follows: TGTGCCAGCAGGATCCCGGGAGGACCCTACAGCTACACCTTC.

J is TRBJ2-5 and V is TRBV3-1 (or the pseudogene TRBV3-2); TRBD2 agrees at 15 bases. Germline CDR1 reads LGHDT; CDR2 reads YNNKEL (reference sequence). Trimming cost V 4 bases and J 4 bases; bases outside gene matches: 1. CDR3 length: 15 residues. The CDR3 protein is CASSPGLAGGETQYF. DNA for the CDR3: TGTGCCAGCAGCCCGGGACTAGCGGGGGGAGAGACCCAGTACTTC.

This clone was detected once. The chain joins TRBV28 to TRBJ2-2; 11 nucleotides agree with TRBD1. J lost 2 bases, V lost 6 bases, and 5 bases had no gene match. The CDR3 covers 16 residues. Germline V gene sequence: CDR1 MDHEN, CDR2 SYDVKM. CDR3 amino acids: CASRPWTGGNTGELFF. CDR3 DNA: TGTGCCAGCAGACCTTGGACAGGGGGCAACACCGGGGAGCTGTTTTTT.

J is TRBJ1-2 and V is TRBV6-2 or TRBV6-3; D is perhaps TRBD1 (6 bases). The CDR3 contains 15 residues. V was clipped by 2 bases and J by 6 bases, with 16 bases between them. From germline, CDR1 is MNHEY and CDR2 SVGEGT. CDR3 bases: TGTGCCAGCAGTTACGGAACCCAGGGGACAAATGGCTACACCTTC. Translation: CASSYGTQGTNGYTF.

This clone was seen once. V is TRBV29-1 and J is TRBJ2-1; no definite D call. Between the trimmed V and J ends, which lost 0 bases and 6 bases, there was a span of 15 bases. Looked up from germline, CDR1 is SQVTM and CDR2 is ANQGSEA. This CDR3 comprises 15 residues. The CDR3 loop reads CSVEDRVSMVNEQFF. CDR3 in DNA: TGCAGCGTTGAAGATCGGGTATCCATGGTCAATGAGCAGTTCTTC.

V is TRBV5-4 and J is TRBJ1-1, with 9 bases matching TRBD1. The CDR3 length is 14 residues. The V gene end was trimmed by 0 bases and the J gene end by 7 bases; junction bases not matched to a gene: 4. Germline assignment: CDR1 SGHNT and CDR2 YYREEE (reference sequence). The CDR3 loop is CASSLGGTGLEAFF. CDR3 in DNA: TGTGCCAGCAGCTTGGGAGGGACAGGGCTTGAAGCTTTCTTT.

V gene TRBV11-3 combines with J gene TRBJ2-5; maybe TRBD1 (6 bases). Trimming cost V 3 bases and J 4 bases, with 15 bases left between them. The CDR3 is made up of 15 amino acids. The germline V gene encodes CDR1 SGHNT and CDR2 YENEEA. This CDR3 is CASSFMRQDRETQYF. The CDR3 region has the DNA TGTGCCAGCAGCTTTATGAGACAGGACAGAGAGACCCAGTACTTC.

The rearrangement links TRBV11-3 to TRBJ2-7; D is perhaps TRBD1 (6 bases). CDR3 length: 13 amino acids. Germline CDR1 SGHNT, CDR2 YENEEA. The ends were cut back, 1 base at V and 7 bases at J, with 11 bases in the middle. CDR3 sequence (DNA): TGTGCCAGCAGCTTAGTGGGGGCGAGTGAGCAGTACTTC. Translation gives CASSLVGASEQYF. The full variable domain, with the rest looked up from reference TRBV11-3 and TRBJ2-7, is EAGVVQSPRYKIIEKKQPVAFWCNPISGHNTLYWYLQNLGQGPELLIRYENEEAVDDSQLPKDRFSAERLKGVDSTLKIQPAELGDSAVYLCASSLVGASEQYFGPGTRLTVT.

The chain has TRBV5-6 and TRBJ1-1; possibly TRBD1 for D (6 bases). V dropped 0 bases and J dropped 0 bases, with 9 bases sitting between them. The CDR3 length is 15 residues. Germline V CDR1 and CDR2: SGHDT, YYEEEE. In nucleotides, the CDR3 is TGTGCCAGCAGCTTGGATGGACAGATGAACACTGAAGCTTTCTTT. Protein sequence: CASSLDGQMNTEAFF.

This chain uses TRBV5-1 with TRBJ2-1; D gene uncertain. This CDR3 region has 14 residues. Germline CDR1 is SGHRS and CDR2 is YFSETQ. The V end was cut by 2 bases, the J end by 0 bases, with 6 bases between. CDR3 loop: CASSLPSSYNEQFF. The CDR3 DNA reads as TGCGCCAGCAGCTTACCGAGCTCCTACAATGAGCAGTTCTTC.

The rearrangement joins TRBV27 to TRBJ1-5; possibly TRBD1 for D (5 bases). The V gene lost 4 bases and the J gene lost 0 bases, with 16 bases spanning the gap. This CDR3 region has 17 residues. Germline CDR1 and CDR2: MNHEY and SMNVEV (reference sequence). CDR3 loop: CASSSAVRGGSNQPQHF. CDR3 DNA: TGTGCCAGCAGTTCAGCAGTTAGGGGTGGTAGCAATCAGCCCCAGCATTTT.

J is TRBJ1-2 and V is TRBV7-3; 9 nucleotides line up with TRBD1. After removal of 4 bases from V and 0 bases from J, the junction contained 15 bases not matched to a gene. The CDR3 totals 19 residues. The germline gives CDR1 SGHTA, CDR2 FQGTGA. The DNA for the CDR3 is TGTGCCAGCAGCTCCGAAGGGCGGGGGACAGGGAGCTCTAACTATGGCTACACCTTC. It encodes CASSSEGRGTGSSNYGYTF.